This T cell receptor (beta chain) was obtained from a study of beta chain features in type 1 diabetes. Whole-study findings and limits: Type 1 diabetes patients showed a moderate but significant shortening of TCRB CDR3s in all four CD4+ subsets.

For this clone: What it binds is unknown.

Reverse transcription of all isolated RNA meant that expressed TCRB transcripts were sequenced. Measured with immunoSEQ multiplex PCR; TCRdb has only the in-frame clones, and not every one. The table lists 130,000 or so clones, around 8.8% of them singletons. The CDR3 sequence is 13 residues long. V dropped 7 bases and J dropped 8 bases, with 15 bases sitting between them. The V gene's germline CDR1 is LNHDA and CDR2 SQIVND (reference sequence). The specimen was central memory CD4+ T cells from blood. V gene TRBV19 combines with J gene TRBJ2-1; D ambiguous. The clonotype was recovered from a man in his thirties or forties with type 1 diabetes. The CDR3 DNA reads as TGTGCCAGTAATACCGATTACTCCGATGAGCAGTTCTTC. Its translation: CASNTDYSDEQFF.